Described below is a single T cell receptor beta chain sequence and its context. The entry originates in a study of cytotoxic CD8 clonotypes in ibrutinib-treated CLL. The intended depth for sequencing was 1 in 200,000 to 1 in 1 million T cells. TCRdb's table, derived via immunoSEQ multiplex PCR, lists solely in-frame clones and lacks some. The sample lists about 68,000 clones, approximately 71% occurring once. The TCR sequence derives from a human donor with chronic lymphocytic leukemia. The starting material was PBMCs, obtained after 12 months of ibrutinib treatment.

The CDR3 loop is CASSFPTSSYEQYF. The DNA of the CDR3 is TGTGCCAGCAGCTTCCCTACAAGCTCCTACGAGCAGTACTTC. The chain combines TRBV7-2 with TRBJ2-7, with no clear D. CDR3 length: 14 amino acids. V was clipped by 3 bases and J by 0 bases, with 9 bases between them. The V gene's germline CDR1 is SGHTA and CDR2 FQGNSA.